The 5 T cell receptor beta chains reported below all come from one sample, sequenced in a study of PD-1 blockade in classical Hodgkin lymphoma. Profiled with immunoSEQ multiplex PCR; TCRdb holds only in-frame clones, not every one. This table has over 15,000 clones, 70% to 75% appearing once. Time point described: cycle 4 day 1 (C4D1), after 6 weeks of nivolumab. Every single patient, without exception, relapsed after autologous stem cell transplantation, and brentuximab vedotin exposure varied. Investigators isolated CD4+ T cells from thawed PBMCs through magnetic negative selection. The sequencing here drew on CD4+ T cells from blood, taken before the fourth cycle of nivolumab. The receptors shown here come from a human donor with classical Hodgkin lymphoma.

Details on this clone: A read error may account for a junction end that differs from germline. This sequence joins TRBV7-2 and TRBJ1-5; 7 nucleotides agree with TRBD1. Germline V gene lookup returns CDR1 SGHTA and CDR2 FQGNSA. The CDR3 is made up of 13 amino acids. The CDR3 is CASSRDSIQPQHF. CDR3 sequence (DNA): TGTGCCAGCAGCAGGGACAGCATTCAGCCCCAGCATTTT.

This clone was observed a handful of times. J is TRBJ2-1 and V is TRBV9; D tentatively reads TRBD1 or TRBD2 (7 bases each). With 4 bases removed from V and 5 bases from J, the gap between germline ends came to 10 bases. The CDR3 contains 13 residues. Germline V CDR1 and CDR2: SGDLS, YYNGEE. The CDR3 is CASSQGGNNEQFF. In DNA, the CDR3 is TGTGCCAGCAGCCAGGGGGGGAACAATGAGCAGTTCTTC. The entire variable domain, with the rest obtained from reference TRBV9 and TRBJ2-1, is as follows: DSGVTQTPKHLITATGQRVTLRCSPRSGDLSVYWYQQSLDQGLQFLIQYYNGEERAKGNILERFSAQQFPDLHSELNLSSLELGDSALYFCASSQGGNNEQFFGPGTRLTVL.

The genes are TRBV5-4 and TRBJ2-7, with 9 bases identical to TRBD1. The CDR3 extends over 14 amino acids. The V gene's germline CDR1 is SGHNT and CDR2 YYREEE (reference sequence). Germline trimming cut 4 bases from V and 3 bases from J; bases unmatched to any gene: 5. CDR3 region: CASSSTTGGYEQYF. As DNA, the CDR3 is TGTGCCAGCAGCAGCACGACAGGGGGCTACGAGCAGTACTTC.

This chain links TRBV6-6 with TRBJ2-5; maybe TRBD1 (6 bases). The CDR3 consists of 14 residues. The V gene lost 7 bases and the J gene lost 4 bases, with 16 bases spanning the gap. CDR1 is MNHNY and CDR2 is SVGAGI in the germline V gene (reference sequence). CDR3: CASTRQVIGETQYF. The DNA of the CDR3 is TGTGCCAGCACTCGACAGGTGATCGGAGAGACCCAGTACTTC.

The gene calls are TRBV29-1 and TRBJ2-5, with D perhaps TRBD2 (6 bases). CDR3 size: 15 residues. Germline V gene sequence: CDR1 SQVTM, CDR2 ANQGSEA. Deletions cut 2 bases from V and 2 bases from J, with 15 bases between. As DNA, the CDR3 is TGCAGCGTTGAACTTAGCGGAGTTATACAAGAGACCCAGTACTTC. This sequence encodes CSVELSGVIQETQYF.